This T cell receptor beta chain was captured in a study of blood T cell repertoires in COVID-19. Across the study: Spain, Italy and the United States supplied samples that represented acute and convalescent COVID-19.

In the source study's methods: Estimation of nucleated cell counts relied on the amplification of reference gene primers. The data were produced by immunoSEQ multiplex PCR, yet TCRdb's version contains in-frame clones alone and is incomplete. The DNA gave D and trimming, while V, J and clone size come from that table. This table holds approximately 260,000 clones, 85% found once. This study enrolled people aged roughly 18 to 89 from roughly 22 US geographic areas. A case of COVID-19 had been met by exposed participants within 2 weeks before study entry. From germline, CDR1 is MNHNS and CDR2 SASEGT. V was pared by 2 bases and J by 0 bases, with 23 bases between. The CDR3 sequence is 20 residues long.

The receptor comes from a woman aged 45-65 years who had been exposed to COVID-19. Material for sequencing was PBMCs or T cells enriched from blood (not recorded which). The chain carries TRBV6-1 and TRBJ1-5; D might be TRBD1 (5 bases). The CDR3 spells CASSESNDSRLKYSNQPQHF. The CDR3 DNA reads TGTGCCAGCAGTGAAAGTAATGACAGCCGACTGAAGTATAGCAATCAGCCCCAGCATTTT.